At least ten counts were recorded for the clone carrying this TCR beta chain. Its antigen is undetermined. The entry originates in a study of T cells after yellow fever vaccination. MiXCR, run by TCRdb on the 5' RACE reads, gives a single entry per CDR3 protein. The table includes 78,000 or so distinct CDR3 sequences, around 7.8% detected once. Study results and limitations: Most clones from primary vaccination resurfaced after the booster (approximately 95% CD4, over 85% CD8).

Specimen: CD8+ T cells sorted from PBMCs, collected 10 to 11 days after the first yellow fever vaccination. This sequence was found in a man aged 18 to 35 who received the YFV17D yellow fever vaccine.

For the CDR3, the DNA is TGCAGCGTGCAAACAGGGGGAAGCTCCTACGAGCAGTACTTC. This encodes CSVQTGGSSYEQYF. This rearrangement joins TRBV29-1 to TRBJ2-7; the match to TRBD1 covers 8 bases. The CDR3 runs to 14 residues. Unmatched junction bases numbered 7, after V lost 6 bases and J lost 0 bases. Germline loops: CDR1 SQVTM, CDR2 ANQGSEA.